These 13 T cell receptor beta chains were all obtained from the same sample, sequenced in a study of shared T cell receptors in the human thymus. Clones were sequenced by immunoSEQ multiplex PCR, and TCRdb holds only the in-frame ones, with some missing. The sample has over 650,000 clones, 70% to 90% seen once. These records were also assigned to another study, of human thymus T cells.

The sequenced sample consisted of thymocytes. All receptors derive from a boy under two years old with a congenital heart defect.

This rearrangement joins TRBV27 to TRBJ2-7; 8 bases line up with TRBD2. The CDR3 length is 15 residues. Germline lookup yields CDR1 MNHEY and CDR2 SMNVEV (reference sequence). Trimming removed 6 bases from V and 5 bases from J; junction bases left unmatched: 12. This chain's CDR3 is CASRYGAGDLHEQYF. The CDR3, as DNA: TGTGCCAGCAGGTACGGAGCGGGAGATCTTCACGAGCAGTACTTC.

The gene calls are TRBV30 and TRBJ1-2; D might be TRBD1 (5 bases). Germline V gene data show CDR1 as GTSNPN and CDR2 as SVGIG (reference sequence). The CDR3 runs 14 residues. V gave up 0 bases and J gave up 3 bases, with 11 bases separating them. This chain's CDR3 is CAWSVPGGDYGYTF. As DNA, the CDR3 is TGTGCCTGGAGTGTCCCGGGGGGAGACTATGGCTACACCTTC.

This clone was seen a single time. The rearrangement links TRBV7-9 to TRBJ2-1; 14 positions match TRBD2. Germline-derived CDR1 and CDR2 are SEHNR and FQNEAQ (reference sequence). With V trimmed by 5 bases and J by 1 base, 7 bases remained unmatched. The CDR3 is 18 amino acids. The CDR3 coding sequence is TGTGCCAGCAGCCCGGACTGGACTAGCGGGGGGTCCTACAATGAGCAGTTCTTC. Its translation is CASSPDWTSGGSYNEQFF. The full variable domain, completed using reference TRBV7-9 and TRBJ2-1, is DTGVSQNPRHKITKRGQNVTFRCDPISEHNRLYWYRQTLGQGPEFLTYFQNEAQLEKSRLLSDRFSAERPKGSFSTLEIQRTEQGDSAMYLCASSPDWTSGGSYNEQFFGPGTRLTVL.

The V call is TRBV6-1, the J call TRBJ2-7, with 10 nucleotides matching TRBD1. Per germline, CDR1 MNHNS and CDR2 SASEGT. The CDR3 is 12 amino acids. J lost 3 bases, V lost 8 bases, and 1 base had no gene match. CDR3 coding DNA: TGTGCCAGCGGGACAGGGGACTACGAGCAGTACTTC. Protein: CASGTGDYEQYF.

This clone was counted only a few times. This chain connects TRBV15 to TRBJ2-4; TRBD1 agrees at 8 bases. V trimming: 0 bases; J trimming: 0 bases; junction bases outside the gene matches: 13. Germline CDR1 LNHNV, CDR2 YYDKDF (reference sequence). This CDR3 is 20 amino acids long. As DNA, the CDR3 is TGTGCCACCAGCAGAGATCTAAGAGACAGGGGACAACTAGCCAAAAACATTCAGTACTTC. This sequence encodes CATSRDLRDRGQLAKNIQYF. Drawing the rest from reference TRBV15 and TRBJ2-4, the complete variable domain is DAMVIQNPRYQVTQFGKPVTLSCSQTLNHNVMYWYQQKSSQAPKLLFHYYDKDFNNEADTPDNFQSRRPNTSFCFLDIRSPGLGDTAMYLCATSRDLRDRGQLAKNIQYFGAGTRLSVL.

This rearrangement joins TRBV10-3 to TRBJ1-4; D might be TRBD1 (6 bases). V lost 3 bases, J lost 8 bases, and 13 bases lay in between. The CDR3 length is 14 residues. Germline CDR1 reads ENHRY; CDR2 reads SYGVKD. The CDR3 loop reads CAISDRGGGEKLFF. The CDR3 nucleotides read TGTGCCATCAGTGACCGAGGGGGTGGGGAAAAACTGTTTTTT.

The chain joins TRBV9 to TRBJ2-7, with D hard to call. The CDR3 sequence is 11 residues long. Germline values: CDR1 SGDLS, CDR2 YYNGEE. V lost 0 bases to trimming and J lost 6 bases, with 4 bases between them. The CDR3 reads CASSVGGEQYF. The CDR3 DNA reads as TGTGCCAGCAGCGTAGGAGGCGAGCAGTACTTC.

The rearrangement joins TRBV28 to TRBJ1-1, with a weak D call TRBD1 (5 bases). Germline-derived CDR1 and CDR2 are MDHEN and SYDVKM. With 5 bases removed from V and 11 bases from J, the gap between germline ends came to 36 bases. CDR3 size: 19 residues. The CDR3 sequence is CASSPSIVPVRHEHPGAFF. The CDR3 coding sequence is TGTGCCAGCAGTCCCTCGATCGTCCCCGTTCGGCATGAGCACCCAGGGGCTTTCTTT.

The rearrangement joins TRBV4-1 to TRBJ2-2; 14 bases map to TRBD2. The CDR3 contains 16 residues. The J segment lost 6 bases and the V segment lost 4 bases, leaving 4 bases of the junction unmatched. From germline, CDR1 is MGHRA and CDR2 YSYEKL. CDR3 coding DNA: TGCGCCAGCAGCCCCCGGACTAGCGGGGGGCCCGGGGAGCTGTTTTTT. This sequence encodes CASSPRTSGGPGELFF.

The table lists this clone with a count of one. The chain joins TRBV9 to TRBJ2-7; the match to TRBD2 covers 7 bases. The length of the CDR3 is 14 residues. V lost 4 bases to trimming and J lost 6 bases; unmatched junction nucleotides: 10. Germline values: CDR1 SGDLS, CDR2 YYNGEE. CDR3 bases: TGTGCCAGCAGCCCCCGGGACTATAGCTCCGAGCAGTACTTC. It codes for CASSPRDYSSEQYF.

This clone was counted only a few times. This chain connects TRBV5-4 to TRBJ2-1; 7 nucleotides line up with TRBD2. V was pared by 1 base and J by 8 bases, with 12 bases of the junction left unmatched. The CDR3 covers 16 residues. Germline lookup yields CDR1 SGHNT and CDR2 YYREEE (reference sequence). The CDR3 reads CASSLSPLQGGHEQFF. The CDR3, as DNA: TGTGCCAGCAGCTTGAGTCCTCTCCAGGGAGGGCATGAGCAGTTCTTC.

The rearrangement links TRBV6-6 to TRBJ2-7; 7 bases align to TRBD1. Losses at the gene ends were 5 bases for V and 1 base for J; bases not matched to a gene: 5. The CDR3 contains 14 residues. Per the germline V gene, CDR1 is MNHNY and CDR2 is SVGAGI (reference sequence). The CDR3 sequence is CASSPGTASYEQYF. The CDR3 DNA is TGTGCCAGCAGTCCCGGGACAGCATCCTACGAGCAGTACTTC.

The chain is built from TRBV4-3 and TRBJ2-3, with 9 bases fitting TRBD2. The V and J ends lost 2 bases and 5 bases, in that order; junction bases with no gene match: 11. This CDR3 has 17 amino acids. Germline values: CDR1 LGHNA, CDR2 YSLEER. This CDR3 reads CASSQSRRSGGRDTQYF. The CDR3, as DNA: TGCGCCAGCAGCCAATCCCGGCGTAGCGGGGGTAGAGATACGCAGTATTTT.